What follows are 24 T cell receptor beta chains derived from one specimen sequenced in a study of CXCR3-negative and CXCR3-positive naive CD8 T cells. Preparation of TRB cDNA libraries relied on 5' RACE carrying UMI labels. TCRdb reprocessed the 5' RACE reads, with one entry per CDR3 protein and no DNA. The sample table includes tens of thousands of distinct CDR3 sequences. Sequenced sample: memory CD8+ T cells from blood. All receptors come from a human donor in good health. Some clones in this sample may be carry-over from other donors' samples.

The rearrangement joins TRBV7-9 to TRBJ2-1. Germline CDR1 reads SEHNR; CDR2 reads FQNEAQ (reference sequence). The length of the CDR3 is 14 residues. CDR3: CASSLGIAGDEQFF.

J is TRBJ2-3 and V is TRBV7-2; TCRdb's assignment of TRBD2 cannot be checked, as there is no DNA. This CDR3 is built from 16 residues. Looked up from germline, CDR1 is SGHTA and CDR2 is FQGNSA. CDR3 sequence reads: CASSERVSGVGDTQYF.

The chain combines TRBV7-9 with TRBJ2-1. CDR1 and CDR2 from the germline V gene are SEHNR and FQNEAQ (reference sequence). This CDR3 region has 13 residues. The CDR3 region is CASSPSGRDEQFF.

The chain carries TRBV7-9 and TRBJ2-6; TCRdb names TRBD2, which stays unverified in the absence of DNA. CDR3 size: 18 residues. CDR1 and CDR2 (germline): SEHNR, FQNEAQ (reference sequence). The CDR3 region is CASSPAGGLDSGANVLTF.

V gene TRBV7-3 combines with J gene TRBJ2-1. Germline CDR1 and CDR2: SGHTA and FQGTGA. The CDR3 spans 15 residues. The CDR3 sequence: CASSFLRGSYNEQFF.

The V call is TRBV29-1, the J call TRBJ2-7; TCRdb gives TRBD1 as the D gene, but with no DNA this cannot be confirmed. Germline V gene sequence: CDR1 SQVTM, CDR2 ANQGSEA. The CDR3 spans 14 residues. CDR3 sequence: CSVRVDRGTYEQYF.

The rearrangement uses TRBV27 and TRBJ2-7; there is no DNA to check the TCRdb D call of TRBD1. Germline lookup yields CDR1 MNHEY and CDR2 SMNVEV (reference sequence). This CDR3 contains 14 residues. CDR3: CASSLDGGGYEQYF.

V is TRBV20-1 and J is TRBJ2-7. This CDR3 is 13 amino acids long. Germline CDR1 and CDR2: DFQATT and SNEGSKA (reference sequence). The CDR3 region is CSANSLSSYEQYF.

The chain employs TRBV7-9 and TRBJ1-5. The CDR3 length is 18 residues. Germline assignment: CDR1 SEHNR and CDR2 FQNEAQ (reference sequence). The CDR3 reads CASSLGLGAGDSNQPQHF.

V usage is TRBV7-2 and J usage is TRBJ2-1; absent DNA, TCRdb's TRBD2 call cannot be checked. From germline, CDR1 is SGHTA and CDR2 FQGNSA. This CDR3 comprises 17 residues. The CDR3 loop is CASSLAGGLAGVDEPFF.

The chain carries TRBV20-1 and TRBJ1-5; without DNA, the TCRdb call of TRBD1 cannot be checked. The CDR3 contains 18 residues. Germline V lookup: CDR1 DFQATT, CDR2 SNEGSKA (reference sequence). The CDR3 spells CSARDPPRTGEGNQPQHF.

V and J are TRBV28 and TRBJ1-1; TCRdb designates TRBD1, a call that cannot be tested without DNA. The CDR3 has 14 amino acids. In germline, CDR1 is MDHEN, CDR2 SYDVKM. The CDR3 sequence is CASSLDRGNTEAFF. The full variable domain, completed using reference TRBV28 and TRBJ1-1, is DVKVTQSSRYLVKRTGEKVFLECVQDMDHENMFWYRQDPGLGLRLIYFSYDVKMKEKGDIPEGYSVSREKKERFSLILESASTNQTSMYLCASSLDRGNTEAFFGQGTRLTVV.

This sequence joins TRBV29-1 and TRBJ2-7. This CDR3 has 12 residues. Per the germline V gene, CDR1 is SQVTM and CDR2 is ANQGSEA. This CDR3 reads CSVEARPYEQYF.

The CDR3 reads CASSQDGSGGGHEQFF. This chain uses TRBV4-2 with TRBJ2-1; TCRdb designates TRBD2, a call that cannot be tested without DNA. The CDR3 extends over 16 amino acids. CDR1 and CDR2 from the germline V gene are LGHNA and YNFKEQ.

The CDR3 sequence: CSVEDPSGGSYEQYF. The V and J genes are TRBV29-1 and TRBJ2-7; TCRdb gives TRBD2 as the D gene, but with no DNA this cannot be confirmed. CDR1 and CDR2 from the germline V gene are SQVTM and ANQGSEA. The length of the CDR3 is 15 residues.

The gene calls are TRBV20-1 and TRBJ2-1. Germline V CDR1 and CDR2: DFQATT, SNEGSKA (reference sequence). This CDR3 is built from 11 residues. The CDR3 reads CSALPAYEQFF.

The V and J genes are TRBV2 and TRBJ2-3. The germline CDR1 and CDR2 sequences are SNHLY and FYNNEI. The CDR3 has 15 residues. The CDR3 sequence is CASFDRLDSTDTQYF.

V and J are TRBV11-1 and TRBJ2-7; as DNA is missing, the TRBD1 call by TCRdb cannot be tested. The CDR3 runs 14 residues. Germline CDR1 and CDR2: SGHAT and FQDESV (reference sequence). The CDR3 reads CASSSSWGGHEQYF.

The chain combines TRBV4-3 with TRBJ2-1; with no DNA, the TCRdb D assignment of TRBD1 cannot be verified. The CDR3 covers 18 residues. The V gene's germline CDR1 is LGHNA and CDR2 YSLEER. This chain's CDR3 is CASSQDRGQGLSYNEQFF.

The V gene is TRBV9, the J gene TRBJ1-2. CDR3 length: 13 amino acids. Germline V gene lookup returns CDR1 SGDLS and CDR2 YYNGEE. The CDR3 loop is CASSVAEGYGYTF.

The rearrangement links TRBV7-2 to TRBJ2-1; absent DNA, TCRdb's TRBD2 call cannot be checked. The CDR3 contains 18 residues. Germline V gives CDR1 SGHTA, CDR2 FQGNSA. The CDR3 loop is CASSLGSGGPISYNEQFF. The whole variable domain, remainder taken from reference TRBV7-2 and TRBJ2-1, is GAGVSQSPSNKVTEKGKDVELRCDPISGHTALYWYRQSLGQGLEFLIYFQGNSAPDKSGLPSDRFSAERTGGSVSTLTIQRTQQEDSAVYLCASSLGSGGPISYNEQFFGPGTRLTVL.

This chain links TRBV18 with TRBJ2-1; TCRdb designates TRBD1, a call that cannot be tested without DNA. CDR1 KGHSH and CDR2 LQKENI come from the germline V gene. The CDR3 totals 16 residues. The CDR3 protein is CASSSNREGSYNEQFF. The full variable domain, completed using reference TRBV18 and TRBJ2-1, is NAGVMQNPRHLVRRRGQEARLRCSPMKGHSHVYWYRQLPEEGLKFMVYLQKENIIDESGMPKERFSAEFPKEGPSILRIQQVVRGDSAAYFCASSSNREGSYNEQFFGPGTRLTVL.

This rearrangement joins TRBV3-1 to TRBJ2-3; TCRdb calls TRBD2, which cannot be checked without DNA. The germline V gene encodes CDR1 LGHDT and CDR2 YNNKEL (reference sequence). This CDR3 is built from 18 residues. The chain's CDR3 is CASSHLGSSGKSADTQYF.

The V gene is TRBV29-1, the J gene TRBJ2-7; TCRdb proposes TRBD1, but this gene call is untestable without DNA. This CDR3 comprises 13 residues. Per the germline V gene, CDR1 is SQVTM and CDR2 is ANQGSEA. The CDR3 spells CSVEETATYEQYF.